Presented here are 10 T cell receptor beta chains from one specimen sequenced in a study of T cells in Graves' hyperthyroidism and ophthalmopathy. There were TCR beta CDR3 regions amplified from RNA transcripts. When the TCR CDR3 underwent first-round RT-PCR, the HTBI primer set was used. TCRdb analysed the multiplex PCR reads with MiXCR anew, one entry per CDR3 protein. The sample lists approximately 510,000 distinct CDR3 sequences, about 45% occurring once. Sequencing input: peripheral blood or thyroid tissue (not recorded which). These receptors were taken from an adult woman with Graves' disease, either hyperthyroidism or ophthalmopathy (not recorded which).

This chain joins TRBV20-1 and TRBJ1-5; TRBD1 might be the D (5 bases). V lost 3 bases to trimming and J lost 5 bases, with 20 bases between them. This CDR3 is built from 16 residues. Germline CDR1 and CDR2: DFQATT and SNEGSKA (reference sequence). CDR3 sequence: CSASGGGGGGDQPQHF. CDR3 nucleotide sequence: TGCAGTGCTAGTGGGGGGGGGGGGGGAGGCGATCAGCCCCAGCATTTT.

The chain joins TRBV14 to TRBJ2-4; no clear D. V lost 5 bases and J 3 bases, leaving 2 bases between the germline ends. Germline V gene sequence: CDR1 SGHDN, CDR2 FVKESK. CDR3 length equals 11 residues. The CDR3 coding sequence is TGTGCCAGCAGCGTCAAAAACATTCAGTACTTC. This translates into CASSVKNIQYF.

Many counts were recorded for this clonotype. The J gene is TRBJ1-2, the V gene TRBV7-9, with D unclear. Per the germline V gene, CDR1 is SEHNR and CDR2 is FQNEAQ (reference sequence). The CDR3 length is 12 residues. Trimming took 5 bases from V and 4 from J, leaving 8 bases between them. CDR3 coding DNA: TGTGCCAGCAGCCTGTTTACCTATGGCTACACCTTC. Protein sequence: CASSLFTYGYTF.

The V and J genes are TRBV10-3 and TRBJ2-5, with D possibly TRBD2 on 5 matching bases. Germline V lookup: CDR1 ENHRY, CDR2 SYGVKD. The CDR3 has 12 residues. V shed 11 bases and J shed 5 bases, with 15 bases lying between them. CDR3 protein: CAASREQETQYF. The CDR3 bases are TGTGCCGCCTCTAGGGAGCAGGAGACCCAGTACTTC.

This clonotype has only a few counts. The chain combines TRBV4-1 with TRBJ1-4; maybe TRBD1 (5 bases). Trimming stripped 5 bases from V and 5 bases from J, with 15 bases between. The CDR3 is 15 residues long. Germline V lookup: CDR1 MGHRA, CDR2 YSYEKL. The CDR3 reads CASSTRDFRNEKLFF. The CDR3, as DNA: TGCGCCAGCAGCACACGGGACTTTAGGAATGAAAAACTGTTTTTT.

V gene TRBV7-8 combines with J gene TRBJ2-5; no clear D. The CDR3 has 14 residues. Germline loops: CDR1 SGHVS, CDR2 FQNEAQ. Trimming shortened V by 1 base and J by 9 bases, and 15 bases separated the two germline ends. CDR3 DNA sequence: TGTGCCAGCAGCTTAGACAGCAGCAATCAGCCCCAGTACTTC. Residues: CASSLDSSNQPQYF.

The chain employs TRBV2 and TRBJ2-5, with 7 bases identical to TRBD2. The CDR3 consists of 15 residues. After removal of 2 bases from V and 2 bases from J, the junction contained 5 bases not matched to a gene. Germline CDR1 reads SNHLY; CDR2 reads FYNNEI. CDR3 sequence: CASSERTRQQETQYF. CDR3 bases: TGTGCCAGCAGTGAAAGGACTAGACAACAAGAGACCCAGTACTTC.

This clonotype was seen many times. This chain uses TRBV19 with TRBJ2-5, with TRBD1 identical over 9 bases. Trimming cost V 5 bases and J 2 bases; bases outside gene matches: 9. This CDR3 region has 16 residues. Germline V gene lookup returns CDR1 LNHDA and CDR2 SQIVND (reference sequence). CDR3 DNA sequence: TGTGCCAGTAGTCGGCTGGGACAGGGCATTCAAGAGACCCAGTACTTC. As protein: CASSRLGQGIQETQYF.

This clonotype was seen once. This chain uses TRBV2 with TRBJ1-1; D may be TRBD1 (5 bases). Germline V gives CDR1 SNHLY, CDR2 FYNNEI. V was shortened by 3 bases and J by 11 bases, with 13 bases between the two germline ends. The CDR3 totals 12 residues. The CDR3 is CASSEVLGLAFF. In DNA, the CDR3 is TGTGCCAGCAGTGAGGTTCTGGGGCTGGCTTTCTTT.

The sample holds many counts of this clonotype. V and J are TRBV19 and TRBJ2-7, with D tentatively TRBD2 (6 bases). Between the trimmed V and J ends, which lost 5 bases and 6 bases, there was a span of 20 bases. The germline CDR1 and CDR2 sequences are LNHDA and SQIVND (reference sequence). This CDR3 is built from 15 residues. The CDR3 coding sequence is TGTGCCAGTAGTCCCGAACCGGGACTTCGGAGCGAGCAGTACTTC. This sequence encodes CASSPEPGLRSEQYF.